The following is a TCR beta chain sequence with its context. The source of the sample is a study of blood T cell repertoires in COVID-19. Assay used: immunoSEQ multiplex PCR; TCRdb lists only in-frame clones, some missing. The data show 100,000 to 150,000 clones, with 86% seen just once and approximately 5.3% held by the top ten. The CDR3 loop spans 12 amino acids. The ends were cut back, 3 bases at V and 8 bases at J, with 8 bases in the middle. Germline values: CDR1 LNHDA, CDR2 SQIVND (reference sequence). The chain recombines TRBV19 with TRBJ2-1; D is uncertain. What was sequenced was peripheral blood. This TCR was sampled from a human donor in a cohort sampled during active COVID-19. DNA for the CDR3: TGTGCCAGTAGTATCAGAGGTGATGAGCAGTTCTTC. Encoded protein: CASSIRGDEQFF.